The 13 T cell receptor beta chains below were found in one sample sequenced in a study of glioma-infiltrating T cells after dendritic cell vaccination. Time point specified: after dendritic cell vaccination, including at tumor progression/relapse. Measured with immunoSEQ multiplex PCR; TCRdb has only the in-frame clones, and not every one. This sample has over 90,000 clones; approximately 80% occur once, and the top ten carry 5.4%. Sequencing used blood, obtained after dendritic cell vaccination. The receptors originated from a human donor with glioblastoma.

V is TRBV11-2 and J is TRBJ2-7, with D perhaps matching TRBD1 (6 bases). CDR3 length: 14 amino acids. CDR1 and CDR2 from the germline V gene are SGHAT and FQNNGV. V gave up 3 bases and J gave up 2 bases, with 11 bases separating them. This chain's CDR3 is CASSFYQGTYEQYF. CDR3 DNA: TGTGCCAGCAGCTTTTACCAGGGGACCTACGAGCAGTACTTC.

DNA for the CDR3: TGTGCCATCAGGGGACAGAGAGAGGCTGGAAACACCATATATTTT. Its translation is CAIRGQREAGNTIYF. This rearrangement joins TRBV10-3 to TRBJ1-3, with TRBD1 identical over 7 bases. Germline values: CDR1 ENHRY, CDR2 SYGVKD. The V segment lost 6 bases and the J segment 2 bases; nucleotides outside the gene matches: 7. The CDR3 length is 15 residues.

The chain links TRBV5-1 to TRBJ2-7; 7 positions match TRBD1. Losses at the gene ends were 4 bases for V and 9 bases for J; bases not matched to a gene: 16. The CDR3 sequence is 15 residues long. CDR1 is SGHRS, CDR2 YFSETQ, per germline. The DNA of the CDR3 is TGCGCCAGCAGCCCTGCCTTGGGACAGAACGCTTGGCAGTACTTC. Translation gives CASSPALGQNAWQYF.

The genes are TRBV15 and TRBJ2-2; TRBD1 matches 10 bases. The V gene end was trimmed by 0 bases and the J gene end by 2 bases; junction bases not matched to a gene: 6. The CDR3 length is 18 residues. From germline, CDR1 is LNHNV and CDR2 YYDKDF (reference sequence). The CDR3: CATSRDRGTGVNTGELFF. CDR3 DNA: TGTGCCACCAGCAGAGATAGGGGGACAGGGGTAAACACCGGGGAGCTGTTTTTT.

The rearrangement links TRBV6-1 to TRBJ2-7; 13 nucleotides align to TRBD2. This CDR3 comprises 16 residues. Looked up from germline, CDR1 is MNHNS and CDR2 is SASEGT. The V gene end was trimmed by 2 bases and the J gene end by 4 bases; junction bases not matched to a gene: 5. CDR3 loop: CASSETGLAGVYEQYF. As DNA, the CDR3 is TGTGCCAGCAGTGAAACAGGACTAGCGGGAGTGTACGAGCAGTACTTC.

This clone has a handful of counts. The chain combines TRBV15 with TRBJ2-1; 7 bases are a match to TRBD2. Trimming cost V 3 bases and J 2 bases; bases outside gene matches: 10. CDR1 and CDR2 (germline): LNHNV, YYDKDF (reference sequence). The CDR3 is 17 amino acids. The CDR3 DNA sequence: TGTGCCACCAGCAGGGGGCCTAGCGGAACCCCCTACAATGAGCAGTTCTTC. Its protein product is CATSRGPSGTPYNEQFF.

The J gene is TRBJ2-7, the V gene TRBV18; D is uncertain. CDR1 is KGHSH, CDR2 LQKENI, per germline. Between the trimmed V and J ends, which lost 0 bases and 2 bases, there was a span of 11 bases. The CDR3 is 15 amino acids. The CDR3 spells CASSPPNALTYEQYF. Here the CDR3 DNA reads TGTGCCAGCTCACCACCGAACGCACTTACCTACGAGCAGTACTTC.

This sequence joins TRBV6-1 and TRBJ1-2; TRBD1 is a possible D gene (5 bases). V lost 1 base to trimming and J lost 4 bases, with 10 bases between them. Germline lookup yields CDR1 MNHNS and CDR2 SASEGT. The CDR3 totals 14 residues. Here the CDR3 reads CASSEGGLGYGYTF. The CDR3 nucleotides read TGTGCCAGCAGTGAAGGGGGCCTGGGCTATGGCTACACCTTC.

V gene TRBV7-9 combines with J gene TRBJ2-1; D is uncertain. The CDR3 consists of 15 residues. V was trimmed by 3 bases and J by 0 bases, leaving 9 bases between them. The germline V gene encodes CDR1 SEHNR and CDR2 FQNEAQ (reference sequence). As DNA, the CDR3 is TGTGCCAGCAGCTTGAGCGAGAGCTCCTACAATGAGCAGTTCTTC. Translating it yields CASSLSESSYNEQFF.

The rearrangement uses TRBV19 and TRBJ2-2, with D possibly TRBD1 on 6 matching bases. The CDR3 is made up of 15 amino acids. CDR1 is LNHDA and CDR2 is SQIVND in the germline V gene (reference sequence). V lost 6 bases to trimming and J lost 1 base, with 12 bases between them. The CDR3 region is CASRQTGQNTGELFF. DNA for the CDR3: TGTGCCAGTAGACAGACAGGACAGAACACCGGGGAGCTGTTTTTT.

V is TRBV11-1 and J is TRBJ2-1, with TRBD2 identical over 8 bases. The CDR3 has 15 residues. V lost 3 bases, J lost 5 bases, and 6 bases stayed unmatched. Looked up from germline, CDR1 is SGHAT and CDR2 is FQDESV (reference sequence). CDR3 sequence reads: CASSFGLAVHNEQFF. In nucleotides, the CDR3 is TGTGCCAGCAGCTTCGGACTAGCCGTCCACAATGAGCAGTTCTTC.

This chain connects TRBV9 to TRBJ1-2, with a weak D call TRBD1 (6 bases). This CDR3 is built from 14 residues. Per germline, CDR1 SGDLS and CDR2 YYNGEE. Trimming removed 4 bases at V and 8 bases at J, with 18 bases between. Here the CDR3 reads CASSIQPGGAGYTF. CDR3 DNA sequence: TGTGCCAGCAGCATACAACCGGGGGGCGCAGGCTACACCTTC.

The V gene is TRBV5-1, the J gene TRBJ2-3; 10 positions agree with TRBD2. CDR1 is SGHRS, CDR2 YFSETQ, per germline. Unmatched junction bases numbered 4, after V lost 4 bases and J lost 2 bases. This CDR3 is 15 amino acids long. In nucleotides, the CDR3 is TGCGCCAGCAGCAAAGCGGGAGGGCCCACAGATACGCAGTATTTT. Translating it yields CASSKAGGPTDTQYF.